Each of the 22 T cell receptor beta chains below was sequenced from the same sample in a study of blood T cell repertoires in COVID-19. TCRdb keeps only in-frame clones here, not all; method: immunoSEQ multiplex PCR. The sample records a few hundred thousand clones, around 90% being singletons. The specimen sequenced was peripheral blood. These TCRs come from a man aged 35-49 years with acute or convalescent COVID-19.

The rearrangement joins TRBV19 to TRBJ1-5; weak D call: TRBD1 (6 bases). The V gene's germline CDR1 is LNHDA and CDR2 SQIVND (reference sequence). The CDR3 has 14 residues. The V and J ends lost 7 bases and 9 bases respectively, with 19 bases between them. CDR3 amino acids: CASISTGPGRPQHF. CDR3 bases: TGTGCCAGTATATCGACAGGCCCCGGTCGGCCCCAGCATTTT.

V and J are TRBV6-5 and TRBJ1-5; D may be TRBD1 (6 bases). V lost 7 bases to trimming and J lost 2 bases, with 15 bases between them. The CDR3 loop spans 15 amino acids. Germline V gene sequence: CDR1 MNHEY, CDR2 SVGAGI. For the CDR3, the DNA is TGTGCCAGCACCGGCCCTGGGGGCGGCAATCAGCCCCAGCATTTT. It specifies CASTGPGGGNQPQHF.

This clone has just a few counts. The V call is TRBV28, the J call TRBJ1-2, with 9 bases identical to TRBD1. Trimming removed 6 bases from V and 8 bases from J; junction bases left unmatched: 7. This CDR3 has 13 residues. Germline values: CDR1 MDHEN, CDR2 SYDVKM. The CDR3 DNA is TGTGCCAGCAGCCCCACAGGGGGCCGGGGCTACACCTTC. It encodes CASSPTGGRGYTF.

The chain joins TRBV5-1 to TRBJ1-6, with no clear D. Germline V gene lookup returns CDR1 SGHRS and CDR2 YFSETQ. The CDR3 is 14 amino acids. The V end was cut by 0 bases, the J end by 9 bases, with 10 bases between. Here the CDR3 DNA reads TGCGCCAGCAGCTTGGCCGGTTATGGTTCACCCCTCCACTTT. Translating gives CASSLAGYGSPLHF.

The chain employs TRBV6-5 and TRBJ2-2; the D gene is possibly TRBD1 (6 bases). The CDR3 covers 15 residues. From germline, CDR1 is MNHEY and CDR2 SVGAGI. V dropped 6 bases and J dropped 0 bases, with 11 bases sitting between them. The CDR3 sequence: CASRPTGSNTGELFF. CDR3 sequence (DNA): TGTGCCAGCAGACCTACAGGGTCGAACACCGGGGAGCTGTTTTTT.

The chain is built from TRBV4-1 and TRBJ1-4; D uncertain. Germline V gene data show CDR1 as MGHRA and CDR2 as YSYEKL. With 4 bases removed from V and 8 bases from J, the gap between germline ends came to 17 bases. This CDR3 comprises 15 residues. In DNA, the CDR3 is TGCGCCAGCAGCCTCCGGGCTCAACGGAGGGAAAAACTGTTTTTT. Translation gives CASSLRAQRREKLFF.

This clone was picked up one time. This chain connects TRBV11-2 to TRBJ1-1, with TRBD1 matching 8 bases. With V trimmed by 3 bases and J by 1 base, 7 bases remained unmatched. The CDR3 contains 16 residues. CDR1 is SGHAT, CDR2 FQNNGV, per germline. CDR3 DNA: TGTGCCAGCAGCTTCCCTTTCGACAGGGGGAACACTGAAGCTTTCTTT. Amino acids: CASSFPFDRGNTEAFF.

The rearrangement uses TRBV7-6 and TRBJ2-2; 12 nucleotides match TRBD2. The CDR3 totals 18 residues. The germline gives CDR1 SGHVS, CDR2 FNYEAQ. V shed 3 bases and J 6 bases; nucleotides not matched to a gene: 11. CDR3 protein: CASSLFPLAGGQPGELFF. The CDR3 DNA is TGTGCCAGCAGCTTGTTTCCCCTAGCGGGGGGGCAACCCGGGGAGCTGTTTTTT.

In its sample, this clone was seen once. This chain joins TRBV28 and TRBJ1-4; D perhaps matches TRBD1 (6 bases). Trimming took 6 bases from V and 8 from J, leaving 16 bases between them. Germline V gives CDR1 MDHEN, CDR2 SYDVKM. The CDR3 is 14 residues long. The CDR3 loop is CASSLTHREEKLFF. The CDR3, as DNA: TGTGCCAGCAGCCTGACGCACAGGGAGGAAAAACTGTTTTTT.

This chain connects TRBV7-8 to TRBJ2-3; 10 positions match TRBD1. V shed 4 bases, J shed 4 bases, and the junction held 8 bases outside the gene matches. Germline CDR1 is SGHVS and CDR2 is FQNEAQ. The CDR3 extends over 16 amino acids. The CDR3 reads CASSYRDRGLPDTQYF. DNA of the CDR3: TGTGCCAGCAGCTACCGGGACAGGGGCCTCCCAGATACGCAGTATTTT.

The CDR3 bases are TGTGCCAGCAGCCTCGCGGACAGGGTCCGGGAAAAACTGTTTTTT. Its translation: CASSLADRVREKLFF. V gene TRBV3-1 (or the pseudogene TRBV3-2) combines with J gene TRBJ1-4; 8 bases map to TRBD1. This CDR3 has 15 residues. V shed 4 bases and J 8 bases; nucleotides not matched to a gene: 9. Germline CDR1 reads LGHDT; CDR2 reads YNNKEL (reference sequence).

V is TRBV29-1 and J is TRBJ1-1; D remains unclear. Germline lookup yields CDR1 SQVTM and CDR2 ANQGSEA. V lost 3 bases, J lost 3 bases, and 11 bases lay in between. CDR3 size: 13 residues. The CDR3, as DNA: TGCAGCGTTGATGGGCAGAGTTACACTGAAGCTTTCTTT. Amino acid sequence: CSVDGQSYTEAFF. Full variable domain (missing parts from reference TRBV29-1 and TRBJ1-1): SAVISQKPSRDICQRGTSLTIQCQVDSQVTMMFWYRQQPGQSLTLIATANQGSEATYESGFVIDKFPISRPNLTFSTLTVSNMSPEDSSIYLCSVDGQSYTEAFFGQGTRLTVV.

This rearrangement joins TRBV12-3 or TRBV12-4 to TRBJ2-7; D gene unclear. This CDR3 comprises 13 residues. Trimming shortened V by 2 bases and J by 2 bases, and 7 bases separated the two germline ends. CDR3 region: CASSLNGAYEQYF. In nucleotides, the CDR3 is TGTGCCAGCAGTTTAAACGGTGCCTACGAGCAGTACTTC.

The J gene is TRBJ1-2, the V gene TRBV7-2; the D gene is possibly TRBD1 (5 bases). Germline V gives CDR1 SGHTA, CDR2 FQGNSA. Trimming cost V 1 base and J 5 bases, with 11 bases left between them. The CDR3 consists of 14 residues. For the CDR3, the DNA is TGTGCCAGCAGCTTAGAACGGCAGGGTTATGGCTACACCTTC. Translating gives CASSLERQGYGYTF. Combining the CDR3 with reference TRBV7-2 and TRBJ1-2 gives the whole variable domain GAGVSQSPSNKVTEKGKDVELRCDPISGHTALYWYRQSLGQGLEFLIYFQGNSAPDKSGLPSDRFSAERTGGSVSTLTIQRTQQEDSAVYLCASSLERQGYGYTFGSGTRLTVV.

The J gene is TRBJ1-3, the V gene TRBV7-6, with TRBD1 as a possible D gene (6 bases). V was cut by 5 bases and J by 7 bases, with 15 bases left in between. CDR1 is SGHVS and CDR2 is FNYEAQ in the germline V gene. The CDR3 runs 14 residues. This CDR3 is CASSQTGSGNTIYF. For the CDR3, the DNA is TGTGCCAGCAGCCAAACAGGGTCGGGGAACACCATATATTTT.

The chain couples TRBV19 to TRBJ2-7, with a tentative D call TRBD2 (6 bases). The V and J ends lost 2 bases and 3 bases respectively, with 23 bases between them. The CDR3 runs 18 residues. Germline V gene data show CDR1 as LNHDA and CDR2 as SQIVND (reference sequence). CDR3 in amino acids: CASSIQGARDSSYYEQYF. The DNA for the CDR3 is TGTGCCAGTAGTATACAAGGAGCGCGGGATTCGTCATACTACGAGCAGTACTTC.

There are a few counts of this clone. This rearrangement joins TRBV29-1 to TRBJ1-2; 8 bases match TRBD1. The CDR3 runs 14 residues. Germline CDR1 reads SQVTM; CDR2 reads ANQGSEA. With V trimmed by 7 bases and J by 0 bases, 7 bases remained unmatched. The CDR3 nucleotides read TGCAGCGACCGACAGGGGAGACCTAACTATGGCTACACCTTC. Amino acid sequence: CSDRQGRPNYGYTF. Looking up the rest from reference TRBV29-1 and TRBJ1-2 gives the full variable domain: SAVISQKPSRDICQRGTSLTIQCQVDSQVTMMFWYRQQPGQSLTLIATANQGSEATYESGFVIDKFPISRPNLTFSTLTVSNMSPEDSSIYLCSDRQGRPNYGYTFGSGTRLTVV.

The gene calls are TRBV28 and TRBJ2-1; the match to TRBD1 covers 8 bases. CDR3 size: 13 residues. The V segment lost 6 bases and the J segment 8 bases; nucleotides outside the gene matches: 6. Per the germline V gene, CDR1 is MDHEN and CDR2 is SYDVKM. The CDR3 protein is CASRPPGGHEQFF. CDR3 sequence (DNA): TGTGCCAGCAGACCCCCAGGGGGCCATGAGCAGTTCTTC.

The chain combines TRBV27 with TRBJ1-2; the D gene is possibly TRBD1 (5 bases). The ends were cut back, 8 bases at V and 7 bases at J, with 14 bases in the middle. Germline-derived CDR1 and CDR2 are MNHEY and SMNVEV (reference sequence). CDR3 length equals 12 residues. The CDR3 spells CASSTASGGYTF. CDR3 coding DNA: TGTGCCAGCTCGACAGCCTCGGGTGGCTACACCTTC.

This sequence joins TRBV20-1 and TRBJ1-2; 9 bases align to TRBD1. Losses at the gene ends were 3 bases for V and 4 bases for J; bases not matched to a gene: 9. The CDR3 is made up of 15 amino acids. CDR1 is DFQATT and CDR2 is SNEGSKA in the germline V gene (reference sequence). Here the CDR3 reads CSASTRTGEGYGYTF. CDR3 in DNA: TGCAGTGCTAGTACCCGGACAGGGGAAGGCTATGGCTACACCTTC.

V and J are TRBV10-1 and TRBJ1-2; TRBD1 aligns across 11 bases. The CDR3 consists of 15 residues. The ends lost 9 bases at V and 3 bases at J; junction bases unmatched: 9. Germline-derived CDR1 and CDR2 are WNHNN and SYGVQD (reference sequence). CDR3 in DNA: TGCGCCAGTCCCAGGACAGGGGGCCCTTACTATGGCTACACCTTC. This encodes CASPRTGGPYYGYTF.

V usage is TRBV5-4 and J usage is TRBJ2-1; TRBD2 matches at 9 bases. The V gene's germline CDR1 is SGHNT and CDR2 YYREEE (reference sequence). V lost 2 bases to trimming and J lost 4 bases; unmatched junction nucleotides: 4. This CDR3 region has 15 residues. The CDR3 nucleotides read TGTGCCAGCAGCTTTAGCGGGAGAGGGTACAATGAGCAGTTCTTC. It translates to CASSFSGRGYNEQFF.